This T cell receptor (beta chain) comes out of a study of blood T cell repertoires in COVID-19. Study details: PBMCs, B-cell-depleted T cells, or T cells were the source of the cDNA or gDNA that made up the material.

Per the original methods: Counts of nucleated cells, estimated from reference gene primer amplification, were obtained. Measured with immunoSEQ multiplex PCR; TCRdb has only the in-frame clones, and not every one. V and J calls and clone size are copied from that table; D and trimming were computed from the DNA. This table holds 70,000 to 80,000 clones, approximately 80% found once. Per the germline V gene, CDR1 is MNHNY and CDR2 is SVGAGI (reference sequence). J was trimmed by 5 bases and V by 9 bases; bases with no gene match: 10. CDR3 length: 14 amino acids. The clonotype comes from a human donor in a cohort sampled during active COVID-19. The material sequenced was peripheral blood. The J gene is TRBJ2-7, the V gene TRBV6-6; 10 bases agree with TRBD2. The CDR3 DNA sequence: TGTGCCAGTCAGGCTAGCGGGAGTGGGAACGAGCAGTACGTC. Its translation: CASQASGSGNEQYV.